This T cell receptor beta chain originates from a study of tumor-infiltrating lymphocytes in primary liver carcinoma. Whole-study context: Measuring roughly 4 to 10 cm across, the tumors were staged as T1-T3 N0M0.

Germline V gene sequence: CDR1 MNHNS, CDR2 SASEGT. This CDR3 has 13 amino acids. The V and J ends lost 6 bases and 5 bases, in that order; junction bases with no gene match: 6. Comment on this clonotype: What it binds is unknown.

Germline DNA was also extracted, and blood RNA was taken from unsorted whole blood. Patients had chronic HBV infection and were treatment-naive. Study-wide points: Researchers found tumor-adjacent and tumor-blood pairs overlapped less than tumor region pairs.

The template, 500 ng total RNA, yielded TCR beta cDNA made with a constant-region primer. Libraries for TCR beta were built through three nested multiplex PCR rounds, which together made up a slightly modified ARM-PCR procedure. Forward primers for TRBV1-TRBV30 and a C-beta reverse primer served the first two PCR rounds, at about 10 cycles each. TCRdb reprocessed the multiplex PCR reads with MiXCR, giving one entry per CDR3 protein. This sample has 300,000 to 350,000 distinct CDR3 sequences, with almost 65% found just once. Sequenced material: peripheral blood. This TCR came from a middle-aged man with primary liver carcinoma and hepatitis B virus infection. The chain combines TRBV6-1 with TRBJ2-5; TRBD1 matches at 7 bases. CDR3 sequence (DNA): TGTGCCAGCAGCCGACAGGGATGGGAGACCCAGTACTTC. Translated, it gives CASSRQGWETQYF.